One and the same sample provided the 26 T cell receptor beta chains below, sequenced in a study of cytomegalovirus exposure and HLA in healthy donors. The PCR had 60 Vbeta and 13 Jbeta primers. Measured with immunoSEQ multiplex PCR; TCRdb has only the in-frame clones, and not every one. Here the sample spans around 37,000 clones, over 70% being singletons. Source material: PBMCs. These receptors were taken from a man in his fifties in good health and CMV-seronegative.

This chain joins TRBV7-3 and TRBJ2-5; 8 positions match TRBD2. The germline CDR1 and CDR2 sequences are SGHTA and FQGTGA. The CDR3 is 15 residues long. Trimming took 2 bases from V and 2 from J; bases not matched to a gene: 4. CDR3 nucleotide sequence: TGTGCCAGCAGCTTAGTTTCGGGAGGGCAAGAGACCCAGTACTTC. Its translation is CASSLVSGGQETQYF. The entire variable domain, with the rest obtained from reference TRBV7-3 and TRBJ2-5, is as follows: GAGVSQTPSNKVTEKGKYVELRCDPISGHTALYWYRQSLGQGPEFLIYFQGTGAADDSGLPNDRFFAVRPEGSVSTLKIQRTERGDSAVYLCASSLVSGGQETQYFGPGTRLLVL.

Concerning this clone: A read error may account for a junction end that differs from germline. The chain employs TRBV7-9 and TRBJ1-2; 7 positions match TRBD1. CDR1 and CDR2 (germline): SEHNR, FQNEAQ (reference sequence). The CDR3 is 16 residues long. As DNA, the CDR3 is TGTTCCAGCAGCGACAATAGACAGGGCTTAGCCTATGGCTACACCTTC. Protein: CSSSDNRQGLAYGYTF.

The chain uses TRBV9 and TRBJ2-5, with a weak D call TRBD2 (7 bases). This CDR3 has 15 residues. Per the germline V gene, CDR1 is SGDLS and CDR2 is YYNGEE. V lost 4 bases and J lost 5, with 18 bases in between. CDR3 sequence: CASSPWGAGAETQYF. Here the CDR3 DNA reads TGTGCCAGCAGCCCTTGGGGGGCGGGGGCGGAGACCCAGTACTTC. Together with reference TRBV9 and TRBJ2-5, the CDR3 gives the full variable domain: DSGVTQTPKHLITATGQRVTLRCSPRSGDLSVYWYQQSLDQGLQFLIQYYNGEERAKGNILERFSAQQFPDLHSELNLSSLELGDSALYFCASSPWGAGAETQYFGPGTRLLVL.

The sample holds a few counts of this clone. The chain employs TRBV5-1 and TRBJ2-1, with 14 bases identical to TRBD2. The CDR3 has 15 residues. Looked up from germline, CDR1 is SGHRS and CDR2 is YFSETQ. Losses at the gene ends were 0 bases for V and 9 bases for J; bases not matched to a gene: 2. This CDR3 is CASSLAGLAGAEQFF. Here the CDR3 DNA reads TGCGCCAGCAGCTTGGCGGGACTAGCGGGGGCTGAGCAGTTCTTC.

This chain joins TRBV9 and TRBJ2-7, with a weak D call TRBD2 (6 bases). V was clipped by 2 bases and J by 1 base, with 10 bases between them. CDR3 length: 14 amino acids. Germline assignment: CDR1 SGDLS and CDR2 YYNGEE. This chain's CDR3 is CASSVGTVSYEQYF. Here the CDR3 DNA reads TGTGCCAGCAGCGTTGGGACTGTGTCCTACGAGCAGTACTTC.

The chain carries TRBV6-1 and TRBJ2-7; 9 bases are a match to TRBD2. V trimming: 3 bases; J trimming: 5 bases; junction bases outside the gene matches: 5. The CDR3 runs 14 residues. Germline assignment: CDR1 MNHNS and CDR2 SASEGT. CDR3 residues: CASSDAGGFHEQYF. DNA for the CDR3: TGTGCCAGCAGTGATGCGGGAGGGTTCCACGAGCAGTACTTC.

This chain links TRBV9 with TRBJ2-1, with 8 nucleotides matching TRBD2. V shed 4 bases, J shed 6 bases, and the junction held 12 bases outside the gene matches. The germline CDR1 and CDR2 sequences are SGDLS and YYNGEE. CDR3 length: 16 residues. The CDR3 coding sequence is TGTGCCAGCAGCAAGACAACGGGAGGGCCGGGCAATGAGCAGTTCTTC. Its protein product is CASSKTTGGPGNEQFF.

The gene calls are TRBV15 and TRBJ1-5; 9 positions agree with TRBD1. Trimming cost V 2 bases and J 7 bases; bases outside gene matches: 9. Germline-derived CDR1 and CDR2 are LNHNV and YYDKDF (reference sequence). This CDR3 has 16 amino acids. The CDR3 DNA reads TGTGCCACCAGCAGATCCGGACAGGGGTGGAGGCAGCCCCAGCATTTT. Translating gives CATSRSGQGWRQPQHF.

Regarding this clone: Germline is not matched at one junction end, which may reflect a read error. The chain couples TRBV7-7 to TRBJ2-2; no reliable D call. The CDR3 has 13 residues. Germline-derived CDR1 and CDR2 are SSHAT and FNYEAQ (reference sequence). The CDR3: CASSLGRTGELFF. The CDR3 nucleotides read TGTGCTAGCAGCTTAGGTCGGACCGGGGAGCTGTTTTTT.

V gene TRBV7-9 combines with J gene TRBJ1-2; D remains unclear. CDR3 length: 14 residues. Germline V CDR1 and CDR2: SEHNR, FQNEAQ (reference sequence). Trimming took 0 bases from V and 1 from J, leaving 6 bases between them. CDR3 loop: CASSLASYNYGYTF. Here the CDR3 DNA reads TGTGCCAGCAGCTTAGCTAGTTATAACTATGGCTACACCTTC.

This clone has only a few counts. The junction departs from germline at one end; a sequencing error may be responsible. This rearrangement joins TRBV7-9 to TRBJ1-2, with 7 nucleotides matching TRBD1. This CDR3 contains 14 residues. Germline CDR1 and CDR2: SEHNR and FQNEAQ (reference sequence). In DNA form, the CDR3 reads TGTTCCAGCAGCTTAGGGGGCTTAAGCTATGGCTACACCTTC. It is translated as CSSSLGGLSYGYTF.

This clone was detected only a few times. V gene TRBV4-3 combines with J gene TRBJ2-1; TRBD2 matches 10 bases. This CDR3 contains 15 residues. Trimming at V came to 4 bases and at J to 8 bases, leaving 8 bases not matched to a gene. From germline, CDR1 is LGHNA and CDR2 YSLEER. This CDR3 is CASSLGLAAGDEQFF. The CDR3 DNA is TGCGCCAGCAGCCTTGGACTAGCGGCTGGCGATGAGCAGTTCTTC.

J is TRBJ2-1 and V is TRBV4-1; 8 nucleotides align to TRBD2. The CDR3 consists of 14 residues. Trimming cost V 4 bases and J 3 bases; bases outside gene matches: 2. Germline CDR1 reads MGHRA; CDR2 reads YSYEKL. The CDR3 region is CASSPLAGYNEQFF. Written as DNA, the CDR3 is TGCGCCAGCAGCCCGCTAGCGGGCTACAATGAGCAGTTCTTC.

The genes are TRBV2 and TRBJ1-2; 12 bases are shared with TRBD1. Looked up from germline, CDR1 is SNHLY and CDR2 is FYNNEI. V was clipped by 4 bases and J by 5 bases; unmatched bases: 8. The CDR3 length is 16 residues. CDR3 DNA: TGTGCCAGCAGTGCAGGGACAGGGGGCGACCCTTATGGCTACACCTTC. Its translation: CASSAGTGGDPYGYTF.

This rearrangement joins TRBV7-8 to TRBJ2-2; D gene ambiguous. Trimming stripped 1 base from V and 6 bases from J, with 18 bases between. CDR3 size: 17 residues. Looked up from germline, CDR1 is SGHVS and CDR2 is FQNEAQ. CDR3 DNA sequence: TGTGCCAGCAGCTTAGTCTGGCTCGGGTCATTCCCCGGGGAGCTGTTTTTT. As protein: CASSLVWLGSFPGELFF.

This clone occurred a few times. Here the CDR3 DNA reads TGTGCAAGATTGAACGCGGGAATCACACTGAGGCAGCCCCAGCATTTT. Its protein product is CARLNAGITLRQPQHF. The V gene is TRBV12-2, the J gene TRBJ1-5. TRBV12-2 is flagged as a pseudogene. The CDR3 contains 16 residues.

V is TRBV19 and J is TRBJ1-5; D unresolved. This CDR3 has 14 residues. Germline values: CDR1 LNHDA, CDR2 SQIVND (reference sequence). V was shortened by 5 bases and J by 2 bases, with 10 bases between the two germline ends. Here the CDR3 DNA reads TGTGCCAGTAGTGAGCGGAGGGGCAATCAGCCCCAGCATTTT. Protein product: CASSERRGNQPQHF.

The rearrangement uses TRBV18 and TRBJ2-5; possible D gene TRBD1, 5 bases. The assigned J gene may be wrong: the sequence end matches TRBJ2-7 better. The CDR3 consists of 15 residues. Germline lookup yields CDR1 KGHSH and CDR2 LQKENI. The CDR3 nucleotides are TGTGCCAGCTCACCATCTCAAACAGGCTTCTACGAGCAGTACTTC. It yields the protein CASSPSQTGFYEQYF.

This chain links TRBV5-1 with TRBJ1-3; 9 bases line up with TRBD1. After removal of 4 bases from V and 3 bases from J, the junction contained 11 bases not matched to a gene. The CDR3 has 17 residues. Germline V gene lookup returns CDR1 SGHRS and CDR2 YFSETQ. In DNA, the CDR3 is TGCGCCAGCAGCGAAGATGGGACAGGGCGCAATGGAAACACCATATATTTT. Its protein is CASSEDGTGRNGNTIYF.

This sequence joins TRBV4-1 and TRBJ2-3, with 8 bases fitting TRBD2. The V segment lost 1 base and the J segment 5 bases; nucleotides outside the gene matches: 8. Germline V gene sequence: CDR1 MGHRA, CDR2 YSYEKL. This CDR3 is built from 16 residues. The CDR3 loop is CASSQGGRGLEDTQYF. The DNA for the CDR3 is TGCGCCAGCAGCCAAGGGGGGCGGGGACTAGAAGATACGCAGTATTTT.

The chain employs TRBV18 and TRBJ2-5; a weak D match, TRBD2 (6 bases). Trimming removed 7 bases from V and 4 bases from J, with 19 bases in between. The CDR3 contains 15 residues. In germline, CDR1 is KGHSH, CDR2 LQKENI. CDR3 DNA: TGTGCCAGCTGCCACCGGGGGAAGATGGGAGAGACCCAGTACTTC. The encoded protein is CASCHRGKMGETQYF.

The table lists this clone with a count of one. V gene TRBV28 combines with J gene TRBJ2-7; 8 nucleotides match TRBD1. The CDR3 has 14 residues. With V trimmed by 5 bases and J by 3 bases, 6 bases remained unmatched. CDR1 and CDR2 (germline): MDHEN, SYDVKM. CDR3 in amino acids: CASSPDRGSYEQYF. The CDR3 DNA follows: TGTGCCAGCAGTCCCGACAGGGGAAGCTACGAGCAGTACTTC.

CDR3 protein: CASSPYQETQYF. CDR3 bases: TGTGCCAGCAGCCCGTACCAAGAGACCCAGTACTTC. The rearrangement joins TRBV7-6 to TRBJ2-5; D not resolved. The CDR3 contains 12 residues. V lost 5 bases and J 0 bases, leaving 4 bases between the germline ends. Germline loops: CDR1 SGHVS, CDR2 FNYEAQ.

In this sample, this clone turned up a few times. V usage is TRBV2 and J usage is TRBJ2-7; weak D call: TRBD2 (5 bases). Deletions cut 7 bases from V and 1 base from J, with 17 bases between. The CDR3 runs 15 residues. The germline CDR1 and CDR2 sequences are SNHLY and FYNNEI. The CDR3 protein is CASTPGPGVSYEQYF. DNA of the CDR3: TGTGCCAGCACTCCGGGCCCCGGGGTTTCCTACGAGCAGTACTTC.

As to this clone: The junction does not match germline at one end; this may be a read error. The gene calls are TRBV7-9 and TRBJ2-7; D remains unclear. This CDR3 region has 14 residues. The germline CDR1 and CDR2 sequences are SEHNR and FQNEAQ (reference sequence). CDR3 region: CSSSASPVVWEQYF. DNA of the CDR3: TGTTCCAGCAGCGCTTCCCCGGTCGTCTGGGAGCAGTACTTC.

This rearrangement joins TRBV7-6 to TRBJ2-1; 9 bases match TRBD2. The CDR3 loop spans 15 amino acids. V shed 3 bases, J shed 2 bases, and the junction held 2 bases outside the gene matches. Germline V CDR1 and CDR2: SGHVS, FNYEAQ. The CDR3 bases are TGTGCCAGCAGCTTTTTAGCGGGAGCCTACAATGAGCAGTTCTTC. Translation: CASSFLAGAYNEQFF.